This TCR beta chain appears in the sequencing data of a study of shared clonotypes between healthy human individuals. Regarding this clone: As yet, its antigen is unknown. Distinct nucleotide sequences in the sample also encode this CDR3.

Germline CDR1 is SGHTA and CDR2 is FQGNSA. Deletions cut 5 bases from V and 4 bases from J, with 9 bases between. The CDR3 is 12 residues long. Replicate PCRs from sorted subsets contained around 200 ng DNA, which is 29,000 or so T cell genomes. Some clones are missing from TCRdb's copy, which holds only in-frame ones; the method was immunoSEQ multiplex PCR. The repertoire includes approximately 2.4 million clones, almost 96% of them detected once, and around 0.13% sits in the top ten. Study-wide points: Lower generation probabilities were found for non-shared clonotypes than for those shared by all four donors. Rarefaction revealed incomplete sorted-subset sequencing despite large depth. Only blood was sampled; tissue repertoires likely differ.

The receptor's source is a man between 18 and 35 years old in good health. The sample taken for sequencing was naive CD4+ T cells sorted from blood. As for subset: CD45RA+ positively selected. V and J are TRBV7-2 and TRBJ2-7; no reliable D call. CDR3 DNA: TGTGCCAGCAGCCTAACCGCATACGAGCAGTACTTC. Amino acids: CASSLTAYEQYF. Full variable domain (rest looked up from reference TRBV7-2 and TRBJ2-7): GAGVSQSPSNKVTEKGKDVELRCDPISGHTALYWYRQSLGQGLEFLIYFQGNSAPDKSGLPSDRFSAERTGGSVSTLTIQRTQQEDSAVYLCASSLTAYEQYFGPGTRLTVT.